This T cell receptor beta chain was retrieved from a study of breast tumors, draining lymph nodes, adjacent tissues. The CDR3 spans 15 residues. V lost 1 base to trimming and J lost 3 bases, with 12 bases between them. In germline, CDR1 is SGHTA, CDR2 FQGNSA. Concerning this clonotype itself: What it binds is not known.

Notes on the study in general: Most tumor T cells seemingly derive from lymph node, then expand in tumor. Luminal-like breast cancer showed significantly higher tumor–nontumor repertoire similarity than basal-like. Tumors had less TCR diversity than lymph nodes, more than nontumor tissue. That most tumor T cells come from lymph nodes remained unproven.

TCRdb re-called the multiplex PCR reads with MiXCR, one entry per CDR3 protein. The sample carries around 12,000 distinct CDR3 sequences, roughly 70% recorded once. The V and J genes are TRBV7-2 and TRBJ1-1, with D maybe TRBD1 (5 bases). The source of this sequence is a female donor with breast cancer. Some clones in this sample may be carry-over from other donors' samples. Sequencing was carried out using tumor-adjacent breast tissue. The CDR3 DNA is TGTGCCAGCAGCTTAGGGGGGGGTCATTACACTGAAGCTTTCTTT. Its translation is CASSLGGGHYTEAFF.